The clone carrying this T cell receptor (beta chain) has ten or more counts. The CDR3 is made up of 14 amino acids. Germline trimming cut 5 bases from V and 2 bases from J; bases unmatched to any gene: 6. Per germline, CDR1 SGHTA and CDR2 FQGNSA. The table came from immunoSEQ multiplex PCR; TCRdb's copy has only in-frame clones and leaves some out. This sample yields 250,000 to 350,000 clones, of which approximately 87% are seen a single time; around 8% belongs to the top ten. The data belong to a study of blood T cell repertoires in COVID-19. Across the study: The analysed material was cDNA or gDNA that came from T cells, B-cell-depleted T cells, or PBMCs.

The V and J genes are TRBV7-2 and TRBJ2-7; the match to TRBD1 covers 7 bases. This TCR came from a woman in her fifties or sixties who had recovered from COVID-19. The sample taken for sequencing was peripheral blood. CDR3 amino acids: CASSPRDSAYEQYF. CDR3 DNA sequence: TGTGCCAGCAGCCCCCGGGACAGTGCCTACGAGCAGTACTTC.